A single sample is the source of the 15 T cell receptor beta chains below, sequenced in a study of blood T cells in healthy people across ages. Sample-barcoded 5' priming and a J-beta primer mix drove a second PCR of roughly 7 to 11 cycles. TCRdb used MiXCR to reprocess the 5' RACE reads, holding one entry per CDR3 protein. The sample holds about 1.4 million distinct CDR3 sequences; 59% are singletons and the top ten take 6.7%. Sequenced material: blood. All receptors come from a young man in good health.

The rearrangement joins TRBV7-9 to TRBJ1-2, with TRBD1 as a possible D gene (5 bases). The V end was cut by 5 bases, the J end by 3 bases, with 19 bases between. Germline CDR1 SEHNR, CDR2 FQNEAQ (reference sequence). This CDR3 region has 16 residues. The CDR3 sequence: CASSLGRIGSHYGYTF. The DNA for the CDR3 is TGTGCCAGCAGCCTGGGACGGATTGGATCCCACTATGGCTACACCTTC.

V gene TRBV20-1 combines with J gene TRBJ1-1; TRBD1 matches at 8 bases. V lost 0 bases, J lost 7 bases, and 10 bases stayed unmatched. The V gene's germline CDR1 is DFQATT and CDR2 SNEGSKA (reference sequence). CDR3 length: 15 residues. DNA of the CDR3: TGCAGTGCTAGAGATCGCGGCAGGGGGCAAATTGAAGCTTTCTTT. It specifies CSARDRGRGQIEAFF.

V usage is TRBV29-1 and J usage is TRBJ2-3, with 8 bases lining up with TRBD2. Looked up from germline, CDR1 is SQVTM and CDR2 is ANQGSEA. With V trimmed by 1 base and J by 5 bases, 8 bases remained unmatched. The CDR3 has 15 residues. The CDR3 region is CSVEGSEAGVDTQYF. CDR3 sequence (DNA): TGCAGCGTTGAAGGGTCGGAAGCGGGGGTAGATACGCAGTATTTT.

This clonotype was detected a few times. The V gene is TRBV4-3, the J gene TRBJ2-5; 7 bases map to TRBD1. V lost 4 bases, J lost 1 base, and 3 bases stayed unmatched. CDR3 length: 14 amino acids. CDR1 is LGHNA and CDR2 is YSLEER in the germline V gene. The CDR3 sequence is CASSRTGAQETQYF. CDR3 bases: TGCGCCAGCAGCCGCACAGGGGCCCAAGAGACCCAGTACTTC.

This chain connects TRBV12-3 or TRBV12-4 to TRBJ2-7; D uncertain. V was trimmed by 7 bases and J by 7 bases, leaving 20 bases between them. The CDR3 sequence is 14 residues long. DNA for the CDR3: TGTGCCAGCACCCCTATAGGACCTTATCGGGAGCAGTACTTC. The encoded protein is CASTPIGPYREQYF.

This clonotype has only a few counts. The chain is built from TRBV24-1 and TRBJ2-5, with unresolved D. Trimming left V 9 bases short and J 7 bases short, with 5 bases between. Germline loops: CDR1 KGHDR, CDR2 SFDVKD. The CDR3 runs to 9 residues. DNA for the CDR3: TGTGCCACCGGGCCGACCCAGTACTTC. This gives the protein CATGPTQYF.

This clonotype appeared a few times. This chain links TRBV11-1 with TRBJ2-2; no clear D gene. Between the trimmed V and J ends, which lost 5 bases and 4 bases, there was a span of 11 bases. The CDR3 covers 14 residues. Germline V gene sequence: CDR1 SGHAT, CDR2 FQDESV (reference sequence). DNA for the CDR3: TGTGCCAGCAGCCCCCCCGGTCGCACCGGGGAGCTGTTTTTT. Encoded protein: CASSPPGRTGELFF.

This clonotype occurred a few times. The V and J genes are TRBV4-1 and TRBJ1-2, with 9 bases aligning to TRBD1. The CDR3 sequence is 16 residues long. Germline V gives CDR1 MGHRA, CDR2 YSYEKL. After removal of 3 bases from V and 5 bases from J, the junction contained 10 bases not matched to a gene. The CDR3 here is CASSQDPGTGIYGYTF. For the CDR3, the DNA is TGCGCCAGCAGCCAGGATCCCGGGACAGGGATTTATGGCTACACCTTC.

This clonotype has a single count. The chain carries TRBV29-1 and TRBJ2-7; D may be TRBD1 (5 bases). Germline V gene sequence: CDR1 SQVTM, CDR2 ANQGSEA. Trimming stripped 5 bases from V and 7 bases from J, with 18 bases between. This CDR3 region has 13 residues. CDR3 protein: CSVLGARYNEQYF. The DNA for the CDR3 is TGCAGCGTTCTTGGGGCCCGATACAATGAGCAGTACTTC.

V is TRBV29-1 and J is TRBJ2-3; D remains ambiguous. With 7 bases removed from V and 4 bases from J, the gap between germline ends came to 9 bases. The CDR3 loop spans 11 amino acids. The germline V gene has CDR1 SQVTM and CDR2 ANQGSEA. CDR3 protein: CSAGRADTQYF. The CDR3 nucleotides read TGCAGCGCCGGACGCGCAGATACGCAGTATTTT.

CDR3 in DNA: TGTGCCAGCAGTTTATCGAGGAGCCCGGCCCCCATCTCTGGGGCCAACGTCCTGACTTTC. Translation gives CASSLSRSPAPISGANVLTF. The genes are TRBV27 and TRBJ2-6; no reliable D call. The length of the CDR3 is 20 residues. Germline CDR1 and CDR2: MNHEY and SMNVEV (reference sequence). V lost 0 bases, J lost 0 bases, and 18 bases lay in between.

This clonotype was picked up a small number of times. As DNA, the CDR3 is TGTGCCAGCAGCCCAGAGGGACTCCTGCTCGAGCAGTACTTC. Amino acids: CASSPEGLLLEQYF. The chain couples TRBV7-6 to TRBJ2-7; tentatively, D is TRBD2 (6 bases). CDR3 length: 14 amino acids. V lost 5 bases and J lost 6, with 17 bases in between. Germline assignment: CDR1 SGHVS and CDR2 FNYEAQ.

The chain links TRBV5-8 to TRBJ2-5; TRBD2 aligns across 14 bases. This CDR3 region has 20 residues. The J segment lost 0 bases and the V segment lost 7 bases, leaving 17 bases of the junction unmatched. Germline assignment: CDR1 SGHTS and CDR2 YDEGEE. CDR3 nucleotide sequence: TGTGCCAGCGCCTGGGGAAACGGACTAGCGGGGGGACGGTACCAAGAGACCCAGTACTTC. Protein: CASAWGNGLAGGRYQETQYF.

In DNA form, the CDR3 reads TGCGCCAGCAGCCCCCTTTTTGGGCGGGGGAGCACAGATACGCAGTATTTT. This gives the protein CASSPLFGRGSTDTQYF. V is TRBV4-1 and J is TRBJ2-3, with 7 bases lining up with TRBD2. Germline V gene data show CDR1 as MGHRA and CDR2 as YSYEKL. V lost 4 bases, J lost 0 bases, and 10 bases stayed unmatched. The CDR3 has 17 residues.

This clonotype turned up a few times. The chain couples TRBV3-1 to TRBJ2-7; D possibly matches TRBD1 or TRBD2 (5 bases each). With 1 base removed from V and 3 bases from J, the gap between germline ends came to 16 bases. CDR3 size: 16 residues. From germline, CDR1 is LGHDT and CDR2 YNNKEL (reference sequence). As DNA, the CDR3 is TGTGCCAGCAGCCAAGGGGGCCAGCGGAGTTACTACGAGCAGTACTTC. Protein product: CASSQGGQRSYYEQYF.